This is a list of T cell receptor beta chains from one sample in a study of shared clonotypes between healthy human individuals. Clones were sequenced by immunoSEQ multiplex PCR, and TCRdb holds only the in-frame ones, with some missing. The table has fewer than 650,000 clones, about three quarters seen once. The sample consisted of PBMCs. These receptors came from a woman aged 35 to 49 in good health. Some clones in this sample may be carry-over from other donors' samples. Each CDR3 is given with its conserved first and last residue. Fields, in order: clone size, V gene, J gene, D gene, CDR3 DNA, CDR3 protein. D genes are given only for firm matches. Clone size is given for some rows only: seen once, a few or many times, or a class if the clone is expanded.

>-|TRBV28|TRBJ2-7|-
TGTGCCAGCAGTACGGCCGCGCGCCCCTACGAGCAGTACTTC
CASSTAARPYEQYF
>-|TRBV28|TRBJ1-2|-
TGTGCCAGCAGTTTTGGCGGGACTTCGGGGGGCTATGGCTACACCTTC
CASSFGGTSGGYGYTF
>once|TRBV28|TRBJ2-7|TRBD2
TGTGCCAGCAGTACTAGGACTAGCGGGAGTCTCGAGCAGTACTTC
CASSTRTSGSLEQYF
>-|TRBV4-1|TRBJ1-1|-
TGCGCTAGCAGCCAAGATAGCAGAACAGGGATGAACACTGAAGCTTTCTTT
CASSQDSRTGMNTEAFF
>-|TRBV20-1|TRBJ2-7|-
TGCAGTGCTTTCTATGCGCGGGAGCAGTACTTC
CSAFYAREQYF
>few|TRBV18|TRBJ2-7|-
TGTGCCAGCTCACCAGGGTCGACAGGTCTGGAGCAGTACTTC
CASSPGSTGLEQYF
>-|TRBV11-2|TRBJ1-2|-
TGTGCCAGCAGCCAAGGCAGAGTCTATGGCTACACCTTC
CASSQGRVYGYTF
>-|TRBV11-2|TRBJ2-1|TRBD2
TGTGCCAGCAGCTTAGCGGGACTAGCGGGAGCAGATCAGTTCTTC
CASSLAGLAGADQFF
>few|TRBV28|TRBJ2-1|-
TGTGCCAGCAGCCCAGGTAAAGGGGCGGCCTCATTAGTGCAGTTCTTC
CASSPGKGAASLVQFF
>-|TRBV4-3|TRBJ2-7|TRBD2
TGCGCCAGCAGCCAAGTCGTGGGGGGGACCGAGCAGTACTTC
CASSQVVGGTEQYF
>once|TRBV18|TRBJ1-4|-
TGTGCCAGCTCACCAGCAAACAGTCAAACAACTAATGAAAAACTGTTTTTT
CASSPANSQTTNEKLFF
>-|TRBV29-1|TRBJ2-1|TRBD2
TGCAGCGTTGCTAGGACTAGCGGGAGTTATGAGCAGTTCTTC
CSVARTSGSYEQFF
>-|TRBV19|TRBJ2-7|TRBD1
TGTGCCAGTAGTCCGGGACAGTCCACCACACAGTACTTC
CASSPGQSTTQYF
>few|TRBV6-1|TRBJ2-7|TRBD1
TGTGCCAGCAGTGACTGGGACAGGCCCTACGAGCAGTACTTC
CASSDWDRPYEQYF
>many|TRBV20-1|TRBJ1-1|-
TGCAGTCACAGGGAGAACACTGAAGCTTTCTTT
CSHRENTEAFF
>-|TRBV28|TRBJ2-3|TRBD2
TGTGCCAGCAGTCCCCCGACTAGCGGAAGCACAGATACGCAGTATTTT
CASSPPTSGSTDTQYF
>-|TRBV19|TRBJ2-1|-
TGTGCCAGTAGTATAAACAGCTACAATGAGCAGTTCTTC
CASSINSYNEQFF
>once|TRBV19|TRBJ1-5|-
TGTGCCAGTAGTATTGGACCTAGCAATCAGCCCCAGCATTTT
CASSIGPSNQPQHF
>-|TRBV7-2|TRBJ2-4|-
TGTGCCAGCAGCTCAGGCCGTACACTAGCCAAAAACATTCAGTACTTC
CASSSGRTLAKNIQYF
>-|TRBV28|TRBJ1-5|-
TGTGCCAGCAGGACTCCCGGGACACCAAGCAATCAGCCCCAGCATTTT
CASRTPGTPSNQPQHF